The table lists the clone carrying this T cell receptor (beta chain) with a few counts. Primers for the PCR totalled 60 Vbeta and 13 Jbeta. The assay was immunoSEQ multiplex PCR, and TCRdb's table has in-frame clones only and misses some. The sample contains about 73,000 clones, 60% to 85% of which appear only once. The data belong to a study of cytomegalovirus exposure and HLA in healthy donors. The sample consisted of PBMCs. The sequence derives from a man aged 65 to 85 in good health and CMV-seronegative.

Here the CDR3 reads CASSKTGSSTDTQYF. As DNA, the CDR3 is TGCGCCAGCAGCAAGACGGGGAGTAGCACAGATACGCAGTATTTT. The chain carries TRBV5-1 and TRBJ2-3, with D perhaps TRBD2 (5 bases). Germline CDR1 and CDR2: SGHRS and YFSETQ. This CDR3 spans 15 amino acids. V was clipped by 4 bases and J by 0 bases, with 12 bases between them. Complete variable domain (other parts from reference TRBV5-1 and TRBJ2-3): KAGVTQTPRYLIKTRGQQVTLSCSPISGHRSVSWYQQTPGQGLQFLFEYFSETQRNKGNFPGRFSGRQFSNSRSEMNVSTLELGDSALYLCASSKTGSSTDTQYFGPGTRLTVL.